This TCR beta chain was recovered during a study of blood T cell repertoires in COVID-19. Overall study: The cDNA or gDNA used as material had been derived from T cells, B-cell-depleted T cells, or PBMCs.

As handled by the study authors: Reference gene primer amplification gave estimated nucleated cell counts. Assay used: immunoSEQ multiplex PCR; TCRdb lists only in-frame clones, some missing. The DNA was the basis for D and trimming; V, J and clone size are from that table. This sample has about 200,000 clones; around 86% occur once, and the top ten carry 4.4%. This CDR3 contains 16 residues. The ends lost 4 bases at V and 5 bases at J; junction bases unmatched: 7. The germline CDR1 and CDR2 sequences are SGHRS and YFSETQ. The rearrangement joins TRBV5-1 to TRBJ2-2; 11 bases fit TRBD2. This receptor was taken from a man aged 50 or older with acute or convalescent COVID-19. The sample comprised peripheral blood. Written as DNA, the CDR3 is TGCGCCAGCAGCCGTAACCTAGCGGGGGGTACCGGGGAGCTGTTTTTT. Protein: CASSRNLAGGTGELFF. Variable domain in full (rest from reference TRBV5-1 and TRBJ2-2): KAGVTQTPRYLIKTRGQQVTLSCSPISGHRSVSWYQQTPGQGLQFLFEYFSETQRNKGNFPGRFSGRQFSNSRSEMNVSTLELGDSALYLCASSRNLAGGTGELFFGEGSRLTVL.